This T cell receptor (beta chain) originates from a study of shared clonotypes between healthy human individuals. CDR3 length equals 16 residues. Germline V gene sequence: CDR1 KGHSH, CDR2 LQKENI. V lost 3 bases to trimming and J lost 4 bases; unmatched junction nucleotides: 5. Details on this clone: Within the sample, other DNA sequences also encode this same CDR3.

Assay: immunoSEQ multiplex PCR; the TCRdb copy retains only in-frame clones and omits some. The sample has about 1.5 million clones; roughly 95% are singletons. The specimen was naive CD4+ T cells sorted from blood. Noted subset: CD45RA+ positively selected. V usage is TRBV18 and J usage is TRBJ2-3, with 12 nucleotides matching TRBD2. The TCR comes from a man in his thirties or forties in good health. The CDR3 is CASSPLAGGPADTQYF. The CDR3, as DNA: TGTGCCAGCTCACCCCTAGCGGGAGGGCCCGCAGATACGCAGTATTTT. The full variable domain, in which reference TRBV18 and TRBJ2-3 provide the parts outside the CDR3, is NAGVMQNPRHLVRRRGQEARLRCSPMKGHSHVYWYRQLPEEGLKFMVYLQKENIIDESGMPKERFSAEFPKEGPSILRIQQVVRGDSAAYFCASSPLAGGPADTQYFGPGTRLTVL.